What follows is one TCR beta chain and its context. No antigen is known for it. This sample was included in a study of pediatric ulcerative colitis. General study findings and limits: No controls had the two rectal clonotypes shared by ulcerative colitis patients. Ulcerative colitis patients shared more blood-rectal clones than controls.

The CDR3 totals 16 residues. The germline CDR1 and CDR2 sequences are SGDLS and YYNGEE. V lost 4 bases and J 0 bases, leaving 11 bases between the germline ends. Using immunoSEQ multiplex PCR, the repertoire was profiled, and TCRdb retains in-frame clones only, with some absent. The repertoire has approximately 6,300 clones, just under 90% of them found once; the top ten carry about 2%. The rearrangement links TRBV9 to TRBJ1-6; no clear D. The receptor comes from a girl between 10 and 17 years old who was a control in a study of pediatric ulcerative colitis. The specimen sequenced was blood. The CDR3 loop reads CASSPRASSYNSPLHF. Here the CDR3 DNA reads TGTGCCAGCAGCCCCCGAGCTAGCTCCTATAATTCACCCCTCCACTTT.